This T cell receptor (beta chain) was sequenced in a study of human T cells and chemical hapten exposure. Study details: Predominantly women, the patients had alopecia areata, totalis or universalis. Findings and limits, study-wide: Relative to controls, expanded TCRs formed significantly more large CDR3 similarity clusters.

Per the germline V gene, CDR1 is LNHDA and CDR2 is SQIVND (reference sequence). This CDR3 is built from 13 residues. V was pared by 4 bases and J by 7 bases, with 10 bases between. Time point defined: pre-sensitization, week 0. Treatment noted: therapeutic diphenylcyclopropenone sensitization with weekly scalp DPC. Extraction yielded total RNA from whole blood (unfractionated). TCRdb reprocessed the RACE reads with MiXCR, giving one entry per CDR3 protein. The sample lists tens of thousands of distinct CDR3 sequences; 10% were seen once. Ten or more counts support this clonotype. No antigen is known for it.

The sequences come from whole blood, collected in connection with sensitization to the hapten diphenylcyclopropenone (DPC). This sequence originates from a man aged 50-60 years with alopecia areata. Some clones in this sample may be carry-over from other donors' samples. The chain carries TRBV19 and TRBJ2-2; a weak D match, TRBD1 (5 bases). The CDR3 DNA sequence: TGTGCCAGTAGTACAGGGTTCAGCGGGGAGCTGTTTTTT. Translating it yields CASSTGFSGELFF.